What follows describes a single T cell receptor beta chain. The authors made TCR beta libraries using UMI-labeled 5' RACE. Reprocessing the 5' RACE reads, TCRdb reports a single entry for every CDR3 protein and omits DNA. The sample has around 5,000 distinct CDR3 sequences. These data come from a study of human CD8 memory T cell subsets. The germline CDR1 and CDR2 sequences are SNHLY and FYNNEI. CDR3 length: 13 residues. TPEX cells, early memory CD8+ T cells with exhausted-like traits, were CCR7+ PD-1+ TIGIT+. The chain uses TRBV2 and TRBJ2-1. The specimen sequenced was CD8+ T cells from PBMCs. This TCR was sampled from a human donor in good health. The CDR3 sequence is CASTASLYNEQFF. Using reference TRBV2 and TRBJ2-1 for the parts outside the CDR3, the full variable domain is EPEVTQTPSHQVTQMGQEVILRCVPISNHLYFYWYRQILGQKVEFLVSFYNNEISEKSEIFDDQFSVERPDGSNFTLKIRSTKLEDSAMYFCASTASLYNEQFFGPGTRLTVL.